This TCR beta chain is drawn from a study of early T cells in non-severe SARS-CoV-2 infection. About the research overall: The chains were unpaired, and the sequenced material was bulk RNA from unsorted whole blood.

The V end was cut by 6 bases, the J end by 2 bases, with 15 bases between. Germline values: CDR1 MNHEY, CDR2 SVGEGT. This CDR3 contains 15 residues. TCRdb fed the 5' RACE reads into MiXCR, producing one record per CDR3 protein. The sample contains fewer than 40,000 distinct CDR3 sequences, about 4.9% of which appear only once. This clonotype was seen at least ten times. What was sequenced was whole blood. The receptor comes from an adult who was a healthcare worker with PCR-confirmed SARS-CoV-2 infection or an uninfected control (not recorded which). J is TRBJ2-3 and V is TRBV6-2 or TRBV6-3; tentatively, D is TRBD1 (6 bases). Written as DNA, the CDR3 is TGTGCCAGCAGCCCTGTGGGACATTACACAGATACGCAGTATTTT. Translation gives CASSPVGHYTDTQYF.